This T cell receptor (beta chain) derives from a study of tumor and adjacent non-tumor tissue in lung cancer. Across the study: Samples averaged about 4.3 million productive TCRbeta reads each. Study findings and constraints: Higher tumor TCR diversity was associated with shorter survival.

A modified ARM-PCR protocol with three rounds of nested PCR amplified TCRbeta. Using its own MiXCR run on the multiplex PCR reads, TCRdb lists one record per CDR3 protein. The profile shows 90,000 to 130,000 distinct CDR3 sequences, 84% of them singletons. This sample's RNA came from whole unsorted tissue. Donors were chemotherapy-naive, newly diagnosed lung cancer surgical patients in China, August–late 2014. Only one count was recorded for this clonotype. Its antigen is as yet unknown. At one end the junction does not follow the germline gene, possibly because of a read error. There are 15 residues in the CDR3. The germline V gene encodes CDR1 SGHTA and CDR2 FQGNSA.

V and J are TRBV7-2 and TRBJ1-2; unclear D gene. The sample was lung tumor tissue. The TCR was taken from a man between 65 and 85 years old with non-small cell lung cancer. The chain's CDR3 is CASSSRLAPNYGYSF. The CDR3 DNA is TGTGCCAGCAGCTCCCGTTTGGCCCCTAACTATGGCTACAGCTTC.